The source of this T cell receptor beta chain is a study of T cell responses to AZD1222 COVID-19 vaccine. The study's findings and limits: Per reports, nearly half of all spike-specific TCRs target regions that are unmutated in variants.

Produced via immunoSEQ multiplex PCR; TCRdb's table is partial and in-frame only. The sample has about 150,000 clones; roughly 91% are singletons. CDR3 length equals 15 residues. Per germline, CDR1 LGHDT and CDR2 YNNKEL (reference sequence). V lost 4 bases to trimming and J lost 0 bases, with 9 bases between them. Notes on this clone: The antigen remains unidentified.

The V call is TRBV3-1 (or the pseudogene TRBV3-2), the J call TRBJ1-4; D perhaps matches TRBD1 (6 bases). The sequenced sample was peripheral blood, obtained 28 days after the second AZD1222 dose. This clonotype was sampled from an adult who received the AZD1222 COVID-19 vaccine. The DNA for the CDR3 is TGTGCCAGCAGCCTATGGACAGCAACTAATGAAAAACTGTTTTTT. Protein: CASSLWTATNEKLFF.